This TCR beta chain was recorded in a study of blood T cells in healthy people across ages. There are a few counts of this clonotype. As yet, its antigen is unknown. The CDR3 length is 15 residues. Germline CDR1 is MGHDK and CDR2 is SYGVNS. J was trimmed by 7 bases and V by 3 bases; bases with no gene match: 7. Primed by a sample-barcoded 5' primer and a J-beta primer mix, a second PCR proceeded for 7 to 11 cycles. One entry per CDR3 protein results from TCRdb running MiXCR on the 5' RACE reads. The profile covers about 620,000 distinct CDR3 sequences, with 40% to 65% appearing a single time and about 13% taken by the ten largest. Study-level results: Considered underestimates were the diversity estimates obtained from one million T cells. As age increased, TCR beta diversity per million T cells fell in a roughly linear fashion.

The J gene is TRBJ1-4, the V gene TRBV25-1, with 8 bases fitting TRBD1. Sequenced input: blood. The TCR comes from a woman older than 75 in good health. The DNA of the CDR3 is TGTGCCAGCAGTGACCCGGGACAGGCGACTGAAAAACTGTTTTTT. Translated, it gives CASSDPGQATEKLFF.